These 26 T cell receptor beta chains were all obtained from the same sample, sequenced in a study of regulatory T cells in long-lasting Graves disease. Sequencing libraries for TCR beta were prepared with iRepertoire HTBI primers and Arm-PCR of CDR3 regions. In TCRdb, the multiplex PCR reads were re-called with MiXCR into one record per CDR3 protein. The sample includes hundreds of thousands of distinct CDR3 sequences, approximately 12% of them seen just once. Time point of the sample: newly diagnosed GD, antithyroid drugs for less than 3 months. PBMC RNA was the source of the TCR library. The data also belong to a second study, concerning T cells in Graves' hyperthyroidism and ophthalmopathy.

The specimen comprised peripheral blood mononuclear cells (PBMCs), sampled at new diagnosis, from a patient treated with antithyroid drugs. The source of these receptors is a woman in her 30s with Graves disease.

This clonotype was observed at least ten times. The genes are TRBV12-3 or TRBV12-4 and TRBJ2-1; D is perhaps TRBD1 (5 bases). The CDR3 contains 15 residues. The V gene lost 5 bases and the J gene lost 4 bases, with 15 bases spanning the gap. CDR3 amino acids: CASSIRRDSYNEQFF. CDR3 coding DNA: TGTGCCAGCAGTATCCGAAGAGACAGTTACAATGAGCAGTTCTTC.

The chain is built from TRBV10-1 and TRBJ2-3, with D perhaps matching TRBD1 or TRBD2 (5 bases each). The length of the CDR3 is 13 residues. Germline V gives CDR1 WNHNN, CDR2 SYGVQD (reference sequence). With 3 bases removed from V and 6 bases from J, the gap between germline ends came to 10 bases. CDR3 sequence (DNA): TGCGCCAGCAGTGACGGGACCCGGGATACGCAGTATTTT. Its protein is CASSDGTRDTQYF.

The V and J genes are TRBV2 and TRBJ2-1; TRBD2 agrees at 8 bases. The V gene end was trimmed by 5 bases and the J gene end by 7 bases; junction bases not matched to a gene: 7. Per germline, CDR1 SNHLY and CDR2 FYNNEI. The CDR3 consists of 14 residues. The CDR3 coding sequence is TGTGCCAGCAGTCGGGCGGGGGGCACGAATGAGCAGTTCTTC. Protein: CASSRAGGTNEQFF. Together with reference TRBV2 and TRBJ2-1, the CDR3 gives the full variable domain: EPEVTQTPSHQVTQMGQEVILRCVPISNHLYFYWYRQILGQKVEFLVSFYNNEISEKSEIFDDQFSVERPDGSNFTLKIRSTKLEDSAMYFCASSRAGGTNEQFFGPGTRLTVL.

This clonotype has a count of ten or more. The V and J genes are TRBV7-3 and TRBJ2-2, with a weak D call TRBD1 (5 bases). The CDR3 sequence is 14 residues long. The V gene's germline CDR1 is SGHTA and CDR2 FQGTGA. Trimming stripped 7 bases from V and 6 bases from J, with 15 bases between. CDR3 region: CASTPGSGAGELFF. The DNA for the CDR3 is TGTGCCAGCACCCCAGGGTCGGGCGCCGGGGAGCTGTTTTTT.

Note on this clonotype: A much larger clone lies a single base off, so this may be a read error. V gene TRBV9 combines with J gene TRBJ2-7, with D possibly TRBD2 on 5 matching bases. The CDR3 sequence is 14 residues long. Looked up from germline, CDR1 is SGDLS and CDR2 is YYNGEE. V lost 0 bases to trimming and J lost 7 bases, with 14 bases between them. For the CDR3, the DNA is TGTGCCAGCAGCGTAGGAGGGTCGGTGAATGAGCAGTACTTC. This codes for CASSVGGSVNEQYF. The full variable domain, its missing parts supplied by reference TRBV9 and TRBJ2-7, is DSGVTQTPKHLITATGQRVTLRCSPRSGDLSVYWYQQSLDQGLQFLIQYYNGEERAKGNILERFSAQQFPDLHSELNLSSLELGDSALYFCASSVGGSVNEQYFGPGTRLTVT.

The chain couples TRBV9 to TRBJ1-1; D gene ambiguous. CDR3 length: 13 amino acids. The V and J ends lost 0 bases and 6 bases respectively, with 9 bases between them. The germline gives CDR1 SGDLS, CDR2 YYNGEE. CDR3 nucleotides: TGTGCCAGCAGCGTAGTATTTGCTGCTGAAGCTTTCTTT. It yields the protein CASSVVFAAEAFF.

In its sample, this clonotype was seen many times. The V gene is TRBV3-1, the J gene TRBJ2-1; 8 bases are a match to TRBD2. Per germline, CDR1 LGHDT and CDR2 YNNKEL (reference sequence). Trimming took 0 bases from V and 3 from J; bases not matched to a gene: 4. The CDR3 contains 16 residues. CDR3: CASSQDRLAGYNEQFF. In DNA, the CDR3 is TGTGCCAGCAGCCAAGATCGGCTAGCGGGCTACAATGAGCAGTTCTTC.

In this sample, this clonotype turned up many times. The CDR3 region is CASSPRAGKSSYEQYF. CDR3 DNA: TGTGCCAGCAGTCCGAGGGCGGGGAAGAGCTCCTACGAGCAGTACTTC. The chain has TRBV28 and TRBJ2-7; D may be TRBD2 (6 bases). The CDR3 is 16 amino acids. Trimming stripped 5 bases from V and 0 bases from J, with 17 bases between. Looked up from germline, CDR1 is MDHEN and CDR2 is SYDVKM.

This clonotype has at least ten counts. The chain is built from TRBV29-1 and TRBJ1-1; 9 bases agree with TRBD1. This CDR3 has 13 residues. Germline-derived CDR1 and CDR2 are SQVTM and ANQGSEA. The trim removed 7 bases at V and 8 bases at J, leaving 11 bases unmatched. The CDR3 nucleotides are TGCAGCGCCGCAGGGACAGGGCTATCCGAAGCTTTCTTT. Residues: CSAAGTGLSEAFF.

For this clonotype: A much larger clonotype is one base distant, so this may be a read error. The rearrangement joins TRBV11-2 to TRBJ2-3; possibly TRBD2 for D (6 bases). Germline CDR1 SGHAT, CDR2 FQNNGV. The CDR3 is 17 amino acids. The chain's CDR3 is CASSFTSSTLYTDTHYF. The CDR3 DNA reads as TGTGCCAGCAGCTTTACTAGCTCCACTCTATACACAGATACGCACTATTTT.

This clonotype occurred many times. The V call is TRBV14, the J call TRBJ2-7; D is unresolved. CDR1 SGHDN and CDR2 FVKESK come from the germline V gene. This CDR3 is built from 14 residues. V was clipped by 0 bases and J by 6 bases, with 12 bases between them. The chain's CDR3 is CASSQEEPSGEQYF. The DNA for the CDR3 is TGTGCCAGCAGCCAAGAGGAGCCTAGTGGCGAGCAGTACTTC.

Many counts were recorded for this clonotype. The gene calls are TRBV7-2 and TRBJ2-7; 7 bases are a match to TRBD1. V dropped 3 bases and J dropped 1; count of bases not matched to a gene: 3. The CDR3 runs to 14 residues. The germline gives CDR1 SGHTA, CDR2 FQGNSA. The chain's CDR3 is CASSFGTASYEQYF. The CDR3 DNA follows: TGTGCCAGCAGCTTCGGGACAGCTTCCTACGAGCAGTACTTC. The full variable domain, its missing parts supplied by reference TRBV7-2 and TRBJ2-7, is GAGVSQSPSNKVTEKGKDVELRCDPISGHTALYWYRQSLGQGLEFLIYFQGNSAPDKSGLPSDRFSAERTGGSVSTLTIQRTQQEDSAVYLCASSFGTASYEQYFGPGTRLTVT.

The J gene is TRBJ2-1, the V gene TRBV2; 13 nucleotides match TRBD2. Trimming cost V 4 bases and J 4 bases; bases outside gene matches: 4. The CDR3 runs 16 residues. Germline assignment: CDR1 SNHLY and CDR2 FYNNEI. The CDR3 DNA reads TGTGCCAGCAGTGGCGGGACTAGCGGGGAATACAATGAGCAGTTCTTC. Its translation is CASSGGTSGEYNEQFF.

Written as DNA, the CDR3 is TGTGCCAGCAGCCTAGACGGGACAGGGGTCAGCAATCAGCCCCAGCATTTT. This encodes CASSLDGTGVSNQPQHF. J is TRBJ1-5 and V is TRBV7-9; TRBD1 agrees at 10 bases. Trimming cost V 5 bases and J 1 base; bases outside gene matches: 8. Germline CDR1 is SEHNR and CDR2 is FQNEAQ (reference sequence). This CDR3 is built from 17 residues.

This clonotype showed up many times. The V and J genes are TRBV6-2 or TRBV6-3 and TRBJ1-6; the match to TRBD1 covers 8 bases. CDR1 and CDR2 from the germline V gene are MNHEY and SVGEGT. CDR3 length: 15 amino acids. J lost 10 bases, V lost 4 bases, and 9 bases had no gene match. The CDR3 sequence is CASSFLDRGGSPLHF. The DNA of the CDR3 is TGTGCCAGCAGTTTCCTAGACAGGGGAGGCTCACCCCTCCACTTT.

Ten or more counts support this clonotype. CDR3 loop: CASSPRPGTLYGYTF. The CDR3 region has the DNA TGTGCCAGCAGCCCTAGACCGGGAACTCTTTATGGCTACACCTTC. The chain is built from TRBV3-1 and TRBJ1-2; no reliable D call. There are 15 residues in the CDR3. Trimming took off 4 bases at V and 5 bases at J, with 17 bases between the two ends. Germline loops: CDR1 LGHDT, CDR2 YNNKEL (reference sequence).

In this sample, this clonotype turned up many times. The rearrangement links TRBV2 to TRBJ1-6; D gene ambiguous. Trimming shortened V by 4 bases and J by 7 bases, and 8 bases separated the two germline ends. CDR3 length: 13 amino acids. Germline values: CDR1 SNHLY, CDR2 FYNNEI. CDR3 sequence reads: CASSVARNSPLHF. CDR3 in DNA: TGTGCCAGCAGTGTCGCCAGGAATTCACCCCTCCACTTT.

This clonotype has at least ten counts. The chain combines TRBV12-3 or TRBV12-4 with TRBJ1-2; perhaps TRBD1 as D (5 bases). This CDR3 has 15 residues. The ends were cut back, 6 bases at V and 2 bases at J, with 16 bases in the middle. The CDR3 sequence: CASRVGTQQNYGYTF. The CDR3 nucleotides are TGTGCCAGCAGAGTCGGGACGCAGCAAAACTATGGCTACACCTTC.

About this clonotype: A much more abundant neighbour one base away suggests this may be a read error. The chain links TRBV9 to TRBJ2-1; maybe TRBD2 (6 bases). Per germline, CDR1 SGDLS and CDR2 YYNGEE. The CDR3 length is 14 residues. Here the CDR3 reads CTSSAGSSYNEQFF. CDR3 DNA: TGTACCAGCAGCGCGGGGAGCTCCTACAATGAGCAGTTCTTC.

This clonotype was found many times. The rearrangement joins TRBV18 to TRBJ2-5, with D possibly being TRBD2 (6 bases). CDR3 length equals 14 residues. V was pared by 3 bases and J by 3 bases, with 11 bases between. Germline CDR1 reads KGHSH; CDR2 reads LQKENI. CDR3 DNA: TGTGCCAGCTCACCGACGGGGGAAGAAGAGACCCAGTACTTC. Translating gives CASSPTGEEETQYF.

Comment on this clonotype: One base separates it from a far larger clone, so it is likely a read error. The CDR3 reads CASSTGLAGRYEQFF. Written as DNA, the CDR3 is TGTGCCAGCAGTACGGGACTAGCGGGTCGCTACGAGCAGTTCTTC. This chain uses TRBV12-3 or TRBV12-4 with TRBJ2-1; TRBD2 matches 12 bases. Germline trimming cut 5 bases from V and 10 bases from J; bases unmatched to any gene: 9. The length of the CDR3 is 15 residues.

The chain uses TRBV11-2 and TRBJ2-7; 8 nucleotides align to TRBD2. V gave up 4 bases and J gave up 2 bases; unmatched junction bases: 10. Germline CDR1 reads SGHAT; CDR2 reads FQNNGV. CDR3 size: 16 residues. CDR3 sequence reads: CASSSYRLAPTYEQYV. The CDR3, as DNA: TGTGCCAGCAGCTCCTACCGACTAGCGCCAACCTACGAGCAGTACGTC.

This clonotype occurred a few times. The V and J genes are TRBV7-9 and TRBJ2-1; the D is unclear. This CDR3 has 13 residues. The V end lost 4 bases, the J end lost 11 bases, and 15 bases lay between the germline ends. Germline V lookup: CDR1 SEHNR, CDR2 FQNEAQ (reference sequence). The CDR3 protein is CASSSPGSGKQFF. The CDR3 DNA reads TGTGCCAGCAGCTCCCCCGGGTCTGGGAAGCAGTTCTTC. The full variable domain, completed using reference TRBV7-9 and TRBJ2-1, is DTGVSQNPRHKITKRGQNVTFRCDPISEHNRLYWYRQTLGQGPEFLTYFQNEAQLEKSRLLSDRFSAERPKGSFSTLEIQRTEQGDSAMYLCASSSPGSGKQFFGPGTRLTVL.

The V call is TRBV4-1, the J call TRBJ2-2, with 11 positions matching TRBD2. The CDR3 is made up of 15 amino acids. In germline, CDR1 is MGHRA, CDR2 YSYEKL. V shed 7 bases, J shed 4 bases, and the junction held 5 bases outside the gene matches. CDR3 loop: CASTASGRSTGELFF. The DNA for the CDR3 is TGCGCCAGCACCGCTAGCGGGAGGTCCACCGGGGAGCTGTTTTTT.

This clonotype occurred many times. The genes are TRBV10-3 and TRBJ2-3; 12 positions match TRBD1. Germline CDR1 and CDR2: ENHRY and SYGVKD. J was trimmed by 4 bases and V by 6 bases; bases with no gene match: 11. The CDR3 extends over 17 amino acids. The CDR3 sequence is CAIRTAGQGAGADTQYF. The CDR3 nucleotides are TGTGCCATCAGGACGGCGGGACAGGGGGCAGGAGCAGATACGCAGTATTTT.

The rearrangement uses TRBV25-1 and TRBJ2-7; D is ambiguous. V gave up 4 bases and J gave up 2 bases, with 9 bases separating them. CDR3 length: 13 amino acids. The germline gives CDR1 MGHDK, CDR2 SYGVNS. For the CDR3, the DNA is TGTGCCAGCAGTGTTTCTGGTCCCTACGAGCAGTACTTC. Encoded protein: CASSVSGPYEQYF.